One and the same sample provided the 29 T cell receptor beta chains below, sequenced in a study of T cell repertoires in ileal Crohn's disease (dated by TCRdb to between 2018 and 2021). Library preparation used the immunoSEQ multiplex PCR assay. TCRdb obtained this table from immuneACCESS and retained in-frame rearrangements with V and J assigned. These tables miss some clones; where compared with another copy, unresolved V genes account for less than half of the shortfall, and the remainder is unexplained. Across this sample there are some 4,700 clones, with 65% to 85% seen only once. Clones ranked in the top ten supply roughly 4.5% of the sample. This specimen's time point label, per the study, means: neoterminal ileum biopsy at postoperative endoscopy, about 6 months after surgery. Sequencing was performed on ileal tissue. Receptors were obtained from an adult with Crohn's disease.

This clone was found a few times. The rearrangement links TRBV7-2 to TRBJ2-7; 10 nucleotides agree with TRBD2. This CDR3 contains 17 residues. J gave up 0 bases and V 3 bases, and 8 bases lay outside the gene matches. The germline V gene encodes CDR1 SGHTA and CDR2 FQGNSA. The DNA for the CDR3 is TGTGCCAGCAGCTTTTTAGGACTAGCGGAGACCTCCTACGAGCAGTACTTC. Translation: CASSFLGLAETSYEQYF.

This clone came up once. The CDR3 loop reads CASSFQGVEAFF. The CDR3 DNA reads TGTGCCAGCAGTTTTCAGGGAGTAGAAGCTTTCTTT. The chain employs TRBV5-6 and TRBJ1-1; D is perhaps TRBD1 (5 bases). V lost 5 bases, J lost 8 bases, and 13 bases lay in between. The CDR3 consists of 12 residues. Germline CDR1 and CDR2: SGHDT and YYEEEE.

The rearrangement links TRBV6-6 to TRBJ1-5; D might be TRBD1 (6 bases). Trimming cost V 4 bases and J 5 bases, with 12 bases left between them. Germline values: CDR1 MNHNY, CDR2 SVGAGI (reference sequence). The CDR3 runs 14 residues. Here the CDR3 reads CASSSPQGYQPQHF. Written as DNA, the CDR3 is TGTGCCAGCAGTTCCCCCCAGGGGTATCAGCCCCAGCATTTT.

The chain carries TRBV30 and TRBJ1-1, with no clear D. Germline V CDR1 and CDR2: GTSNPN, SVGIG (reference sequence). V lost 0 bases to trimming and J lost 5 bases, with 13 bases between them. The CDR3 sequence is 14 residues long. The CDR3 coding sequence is TGTGCCTGGAGTGTACAATCGGGGTTGACTGAAGCTTTCTTT. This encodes CAWSVQSGLTEAFF.

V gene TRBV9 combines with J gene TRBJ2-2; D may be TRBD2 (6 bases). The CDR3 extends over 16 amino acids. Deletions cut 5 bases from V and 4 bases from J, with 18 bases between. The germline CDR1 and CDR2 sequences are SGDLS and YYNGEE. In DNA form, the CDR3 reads TGTGCCAGCAGACTAGCAGAGTCCGGGGGCACCGGGGAGCTGTTTTTT. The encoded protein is CASRLAESGGTGELFF.

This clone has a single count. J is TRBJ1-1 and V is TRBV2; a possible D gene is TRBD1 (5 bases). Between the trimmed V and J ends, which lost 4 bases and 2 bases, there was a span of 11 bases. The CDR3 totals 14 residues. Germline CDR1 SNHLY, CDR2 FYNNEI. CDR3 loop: CASSVRGGNTEAFF. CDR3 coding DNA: TGTGCCAGCAGTGTACGGGGGGGTAACACTGAAGCTTTCTTT.

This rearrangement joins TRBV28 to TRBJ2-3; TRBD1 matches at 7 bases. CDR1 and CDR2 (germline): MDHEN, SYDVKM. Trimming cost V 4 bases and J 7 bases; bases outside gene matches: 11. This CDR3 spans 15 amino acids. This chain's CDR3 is CASSSPGQSTHTQYF. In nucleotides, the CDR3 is TGTGCCAGCAGTTCTCCGGGACAGAGTACCCATACGCAGTATTTT.

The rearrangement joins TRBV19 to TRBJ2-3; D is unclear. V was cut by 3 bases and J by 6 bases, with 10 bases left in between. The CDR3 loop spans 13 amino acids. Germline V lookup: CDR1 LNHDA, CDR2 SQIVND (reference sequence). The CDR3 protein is CASSIQLTDTQYF. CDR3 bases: TGTGCCAGTAGTATCCAACTAACCGATACGCAGTATTTT.

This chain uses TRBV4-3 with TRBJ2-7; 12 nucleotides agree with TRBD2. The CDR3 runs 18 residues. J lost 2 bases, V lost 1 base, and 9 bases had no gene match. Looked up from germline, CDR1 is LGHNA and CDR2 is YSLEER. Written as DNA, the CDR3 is TGCGCCAGCAGCCAAGGGAGACCGGGACTAGCGGGCACCTACGAGCAGTACTTC. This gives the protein CASSQGRPGLAGTYEQYF.

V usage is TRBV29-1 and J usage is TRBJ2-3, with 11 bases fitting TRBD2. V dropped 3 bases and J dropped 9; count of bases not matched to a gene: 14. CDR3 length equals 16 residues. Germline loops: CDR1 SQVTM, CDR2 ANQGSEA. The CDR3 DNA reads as TGCAGCGTTGAGGGTAAAACTAGCGGGAGTAGTGAGACGCAGTATTTT. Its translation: CSVEGKTSGSSETQYF.

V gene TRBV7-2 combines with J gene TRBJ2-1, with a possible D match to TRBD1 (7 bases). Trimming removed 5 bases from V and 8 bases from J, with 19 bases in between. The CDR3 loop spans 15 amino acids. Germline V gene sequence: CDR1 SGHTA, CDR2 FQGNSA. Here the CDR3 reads CASSPRRGRVDEQFF. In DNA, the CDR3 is TGTGCCAGCAGCCCCCGGAGGGGGCGGGTGGATGAGCAGTTCTTC.

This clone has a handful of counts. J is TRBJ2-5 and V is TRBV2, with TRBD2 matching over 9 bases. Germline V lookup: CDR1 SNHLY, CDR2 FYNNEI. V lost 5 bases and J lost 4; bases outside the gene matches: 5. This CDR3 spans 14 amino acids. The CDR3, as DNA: TGTGCCAGCAGTTCACTTAGCGGGGGAGAGACCCAGTACTTC. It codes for CASSSLSGGETQYF.

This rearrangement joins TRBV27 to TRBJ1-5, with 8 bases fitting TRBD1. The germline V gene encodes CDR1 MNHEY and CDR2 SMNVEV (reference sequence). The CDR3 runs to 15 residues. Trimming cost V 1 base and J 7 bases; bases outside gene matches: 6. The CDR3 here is CASSLFGQGGQPQHF. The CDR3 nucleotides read TGTGCCAGCAGTTTATTCGGACAGGGTGGCCAGCCCCAGCATTTT.

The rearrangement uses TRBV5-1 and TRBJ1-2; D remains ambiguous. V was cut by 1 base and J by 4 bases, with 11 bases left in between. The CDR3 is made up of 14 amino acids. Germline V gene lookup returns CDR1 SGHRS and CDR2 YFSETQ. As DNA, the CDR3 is TGCGCCAGCAGCTTGACAGACCCCTCCTATGGCTACACCTTC. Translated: CASSLTDPSYGYTF.

The chain's CDR3 is CASSEAAGGPDTQYF. DNA for the CDR3: TGTGCCAGCAGTGAAGCAGCGGGAGGGCCAGATACGCAGTATTTT. The chain combines TRBV6-1 with TRBJ2-3; 10 bases fit TRBD2. Germline V lookup: CDR1 MNHNS, CDR2 SASEGT. This CDR3 has 15 residues. Trimming removed 0 bases from V and 4 bases from J; junction bases left unmatched: 1.

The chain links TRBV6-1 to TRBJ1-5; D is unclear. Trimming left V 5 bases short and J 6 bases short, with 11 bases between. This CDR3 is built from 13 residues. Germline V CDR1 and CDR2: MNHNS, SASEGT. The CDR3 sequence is CASSQKEGQPQHF. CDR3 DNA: TGTGCCAGCAGTCAAAAGGAAGGTCAGCCCCAGCATTTT.

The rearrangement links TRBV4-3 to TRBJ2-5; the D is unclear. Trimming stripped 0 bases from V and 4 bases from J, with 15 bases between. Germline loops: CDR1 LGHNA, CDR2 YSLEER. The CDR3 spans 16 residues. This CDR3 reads CASSQELLNKGETQYF. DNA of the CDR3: TGCGCCAGCAGCCAAGAACTATTGAATAAGGGAGAGACCCAGTACTTC.

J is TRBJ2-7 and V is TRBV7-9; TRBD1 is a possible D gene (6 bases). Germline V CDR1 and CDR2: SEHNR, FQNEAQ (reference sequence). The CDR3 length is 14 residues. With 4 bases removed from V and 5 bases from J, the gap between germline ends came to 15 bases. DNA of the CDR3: TGTGCCAGCAGCTCACAGGGAAGCATGGACGAGCAGTACTTC. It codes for CASSSQGSMDEQYF.

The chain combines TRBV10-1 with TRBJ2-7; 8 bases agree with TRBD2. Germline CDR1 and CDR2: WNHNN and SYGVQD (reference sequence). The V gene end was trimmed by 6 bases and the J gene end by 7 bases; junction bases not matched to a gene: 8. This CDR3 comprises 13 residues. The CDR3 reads CASSQAGAGEQYF. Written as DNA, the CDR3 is TGCGCCAGCAGCCAAGCGGGAGCGGGGGAGCAGTACTTC.

CDR3 region: CASSPLDGVREQYF. As DNA, the CDR3 is TGTGCCAGCAGCCCGCTGGACGGCGTGAGGGAGCAGTACTTC. V is TRBV7-9 and J is TRBJ2-5; TRBD2 is a possible D gene (5 bases). V lost 5 bases and J 11 bases, leaving 21 bases between the germline ends. Germline-derived CDR1 and CDR2 are SEHNR and FQNEAQ (reference sequence). The CDR3 extends over 14 amino acids.

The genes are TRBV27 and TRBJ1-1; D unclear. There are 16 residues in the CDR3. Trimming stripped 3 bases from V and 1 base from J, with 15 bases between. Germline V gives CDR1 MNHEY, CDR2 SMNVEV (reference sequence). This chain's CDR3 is CASSFGTGLQNTEAFF. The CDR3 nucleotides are TGTGCCAGCAGTTTTGGAACGGGCCTACAGAACACTGAAGCTTTCTTT.

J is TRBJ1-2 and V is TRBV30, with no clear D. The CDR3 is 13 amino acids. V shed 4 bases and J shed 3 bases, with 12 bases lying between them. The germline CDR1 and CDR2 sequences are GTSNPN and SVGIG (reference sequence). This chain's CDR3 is CAWMARVYYGYTF. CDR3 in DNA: TGTGCCTGGATGGCCCGGGTTTACTATGGCTACACCTTC. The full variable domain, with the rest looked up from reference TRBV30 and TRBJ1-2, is SQTIHQWPATLVQPVGSPLSLECTVEGTSNPNLYWYRQAAGRGLQLLFYSVGIGQISSEVPQNLSASRPQDRQFILSSKKLLLSDSGFYLCAWMARVYYGYTFGSGTRLTVV.

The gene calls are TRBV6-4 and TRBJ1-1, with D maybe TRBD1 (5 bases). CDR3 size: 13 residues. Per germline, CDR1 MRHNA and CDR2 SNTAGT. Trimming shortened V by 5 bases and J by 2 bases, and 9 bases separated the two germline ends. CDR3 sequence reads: CASSQGRNTEAFF. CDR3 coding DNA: TGTGCCAGCAGTCAGGGACGAAACACTGAAGCTTTCTTT.

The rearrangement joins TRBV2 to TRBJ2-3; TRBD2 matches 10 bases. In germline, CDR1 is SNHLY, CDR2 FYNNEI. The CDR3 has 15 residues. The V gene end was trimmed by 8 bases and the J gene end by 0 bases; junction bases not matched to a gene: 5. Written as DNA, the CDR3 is TGTGCCAGCCTCAGACTAGCGGGTAGCACAGATACGCAGTATTTT. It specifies CASLRLAGSTDTQYF.

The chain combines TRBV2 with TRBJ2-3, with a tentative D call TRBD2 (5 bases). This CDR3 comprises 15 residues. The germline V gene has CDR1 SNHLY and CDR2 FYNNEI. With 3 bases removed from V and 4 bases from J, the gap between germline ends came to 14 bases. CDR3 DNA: TGTGCCAGCAGTGACGGGGTGAGGGAACCAGATACGCAGTATTTT. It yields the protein CASSDGVREPDTQYF.

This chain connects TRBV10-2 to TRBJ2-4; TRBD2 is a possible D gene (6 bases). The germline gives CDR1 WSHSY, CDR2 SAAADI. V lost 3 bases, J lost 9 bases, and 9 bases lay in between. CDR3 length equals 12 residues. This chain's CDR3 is CASSDLGGIQYF. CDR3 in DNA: TGCGCCAGCAGTGACTTGGGGGGCATTCAGTACTTC.

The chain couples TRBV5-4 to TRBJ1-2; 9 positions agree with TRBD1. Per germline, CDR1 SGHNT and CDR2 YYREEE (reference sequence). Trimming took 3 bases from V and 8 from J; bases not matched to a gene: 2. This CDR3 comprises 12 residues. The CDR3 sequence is CASSWDREGYTF. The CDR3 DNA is TGTGCCAGCAGCTGGGACAGGGAGGGCTACACCTTC.

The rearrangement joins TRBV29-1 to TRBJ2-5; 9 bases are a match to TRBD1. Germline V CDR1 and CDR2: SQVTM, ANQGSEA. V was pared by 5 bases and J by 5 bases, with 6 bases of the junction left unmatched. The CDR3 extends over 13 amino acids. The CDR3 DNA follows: TGCAGCGTTACGACAGGGGGAGGGGAGACCCAGTACTTC. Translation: CSVTTGGGETQYF.

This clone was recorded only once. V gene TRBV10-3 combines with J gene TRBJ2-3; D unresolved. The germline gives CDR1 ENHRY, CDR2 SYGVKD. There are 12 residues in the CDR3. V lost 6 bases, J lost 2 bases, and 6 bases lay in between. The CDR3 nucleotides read TGTGCCATCAGCCCCGCCACAGATACGCAGTATTTT. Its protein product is CAISPATDTQYF.